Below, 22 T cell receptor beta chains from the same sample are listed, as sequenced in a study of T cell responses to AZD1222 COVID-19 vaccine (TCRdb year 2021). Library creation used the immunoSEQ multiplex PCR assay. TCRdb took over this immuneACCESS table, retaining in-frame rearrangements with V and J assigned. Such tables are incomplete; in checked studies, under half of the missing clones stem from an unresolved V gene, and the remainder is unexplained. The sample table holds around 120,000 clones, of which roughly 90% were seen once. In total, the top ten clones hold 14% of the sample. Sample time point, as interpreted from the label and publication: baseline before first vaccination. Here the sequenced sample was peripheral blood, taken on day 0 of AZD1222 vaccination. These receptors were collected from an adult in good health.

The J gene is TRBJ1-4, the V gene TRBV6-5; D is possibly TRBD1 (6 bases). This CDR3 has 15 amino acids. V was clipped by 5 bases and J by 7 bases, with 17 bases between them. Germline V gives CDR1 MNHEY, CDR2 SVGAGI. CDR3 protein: CASSISGTWGEKLFF. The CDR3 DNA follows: TGTGCCAGCAGTATTTCCGGGACATGGGGTGAAAAACTGTTTTTT.

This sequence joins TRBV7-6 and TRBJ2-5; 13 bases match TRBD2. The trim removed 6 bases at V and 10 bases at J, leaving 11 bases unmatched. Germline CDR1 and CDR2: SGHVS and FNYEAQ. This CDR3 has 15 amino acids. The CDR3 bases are TGTGCCAGCAGGCGGACTAGCGGGGGCCCTCGGGTCCAGTACTTC. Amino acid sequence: CASRRTSGGPRVQYF.

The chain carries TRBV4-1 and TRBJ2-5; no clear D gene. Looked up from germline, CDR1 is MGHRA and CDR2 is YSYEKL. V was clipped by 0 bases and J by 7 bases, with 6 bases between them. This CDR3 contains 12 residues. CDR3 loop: CASSQEGGTQYF. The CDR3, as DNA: TGCGCCAGCAGCCAAGAGGGCGGGACCCAGTACTTC.

CDR3 DNA: TGTGCCAGCAGCCTCAGCTCCTACGAGCAGTACTTC. Translation: CASSLSSYEQYF. This chain connects TRBV3-1 (or the pseudogene TRBV3-2) to TRBJ2-7; D not resolved. V lost 4 bases to trimming and J lost 0 bases, with 4 bases between them. The CDR3 loop spans 12 amino acids. Germline V gives CDR1 LGHDT, CDR2 YNNKEL (reference sequence).

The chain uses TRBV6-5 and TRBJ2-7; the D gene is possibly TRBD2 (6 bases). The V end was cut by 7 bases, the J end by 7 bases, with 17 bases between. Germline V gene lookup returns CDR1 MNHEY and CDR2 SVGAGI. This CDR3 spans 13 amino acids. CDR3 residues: CASKGTPLGEQYF. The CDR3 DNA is TGTGCCAGCAAAGGGACTCCCCTTGGGGAGCAGTACTTC.

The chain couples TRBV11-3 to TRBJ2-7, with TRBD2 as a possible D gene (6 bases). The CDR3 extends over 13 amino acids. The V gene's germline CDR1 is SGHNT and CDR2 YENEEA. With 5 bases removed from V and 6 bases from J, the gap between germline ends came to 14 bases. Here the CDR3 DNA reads TGTGCCAGCAGCCCGGCCTACGGGGGCGAGCAGTACTTC. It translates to CASSPAYGGEQYF.

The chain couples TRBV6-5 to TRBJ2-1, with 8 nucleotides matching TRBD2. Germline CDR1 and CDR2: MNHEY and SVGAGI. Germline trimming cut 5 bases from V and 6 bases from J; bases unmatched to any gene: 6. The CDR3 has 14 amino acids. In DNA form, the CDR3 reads TGTGCCAGCAGTATAGCGGGAAGGTCCAATGAGCAGTTCTTC. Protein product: CASSIAGRSNEQFF.

The CDR3 region has the DNA TGTGCCAGCTCACCACCGTCGAGGGGGCAGATCGGGGAGCTGTTTTTT. The encoded protein is CASSPPSRGQIGELFF. The chain joins TRBV18 to TRBJ2-2, with 7 bases identical to TRBD1. CDR1 and CDR2 from the germline V gene are KGHSH and LQKENI. The CDR3 has 16 residues. With 0 bases clipped from V and 7 bases from J, the junction kept 8 bases outside the gene matches. Based on the CDR3 plus reference TRBV18 and TRBJ2-2, the full variable domain is NAGVMQNPRHLVRRRGQEARLRCSPMKGHSHVYWYRQLPEEGLKFMVYLQKENIIDESGMPKERFSAEFPKEGPSILRIQQVVRGDSAAYFCASSPPSRGQIGELFFGEGSRLTVL.

CDR3 amino acids: CASRRGGTDEQYF. The CDR3 DNA sequence: TGTGCCAGCAGGCGGGGGGGTACCGACGAGCAGTACTTC. The chain employs TRBV3-1 (or the pseudogene TRBV3-2) and TRBJ2-7; TRBD2 matches 9 bases. The CDR3 is 13 residues long. The V gene end was trimmed by 6 bases and the J gene end by 5 bases; junction bases not matched to a gene: 5. The germline gives CDR1 LGHDT, CDR2 YNNKEL (reference sequence).

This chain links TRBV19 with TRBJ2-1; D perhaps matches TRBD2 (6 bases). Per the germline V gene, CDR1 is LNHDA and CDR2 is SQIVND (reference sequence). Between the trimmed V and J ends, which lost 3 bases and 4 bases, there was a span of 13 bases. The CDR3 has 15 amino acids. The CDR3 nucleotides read TGTGCCAGTAGTATCGCGGGACCGGATTACAATGAGCAGTTCTTC. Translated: CASSIAGPDYNEQFF.

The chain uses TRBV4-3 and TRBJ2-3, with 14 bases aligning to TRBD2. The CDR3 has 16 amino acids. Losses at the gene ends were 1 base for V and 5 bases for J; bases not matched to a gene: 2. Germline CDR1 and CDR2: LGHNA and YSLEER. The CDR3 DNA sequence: TGCGCCAGCAGCCAAGTTGGACTAGCGGGAGGAGATACGCAGTATTTT. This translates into CASSQVGLAGGDTQYF.

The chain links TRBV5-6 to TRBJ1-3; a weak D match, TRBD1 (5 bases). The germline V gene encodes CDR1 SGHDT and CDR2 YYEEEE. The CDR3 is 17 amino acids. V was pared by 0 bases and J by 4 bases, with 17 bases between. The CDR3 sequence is CASSLGRGRLAGNTIYF. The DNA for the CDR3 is TGTGCCAGCAGCTTGGGGCGGGGCAGGCTGGCGGGAAACACCATATATTTT.

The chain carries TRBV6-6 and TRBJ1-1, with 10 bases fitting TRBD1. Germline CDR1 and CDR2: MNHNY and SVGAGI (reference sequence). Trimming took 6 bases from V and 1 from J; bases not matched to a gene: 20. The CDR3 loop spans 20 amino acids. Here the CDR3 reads CASSKTGGLAQSVRNTEAFF. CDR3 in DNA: TGTGCCAGCAGCAAGACAGGGGGCCTCGCCCAATCAGTTCGGAACACTGAAGCTTTCTTT.

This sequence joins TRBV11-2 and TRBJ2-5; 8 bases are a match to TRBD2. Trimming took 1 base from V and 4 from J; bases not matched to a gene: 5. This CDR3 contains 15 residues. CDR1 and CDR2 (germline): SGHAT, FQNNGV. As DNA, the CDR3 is TGTGCCAGCAGCTTAGGCACTAGCGGCGGAGAGACCCAGTACTTC. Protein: CASSLGTSGGETQYF.

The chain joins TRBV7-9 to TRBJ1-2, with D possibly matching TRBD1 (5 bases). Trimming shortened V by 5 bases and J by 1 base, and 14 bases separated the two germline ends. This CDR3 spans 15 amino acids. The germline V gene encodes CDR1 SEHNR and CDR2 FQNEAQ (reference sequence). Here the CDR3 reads CASSNRGGDNYGYTF. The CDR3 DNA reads TGTGCCAGCAGCAACCGTGGAGGGGATAACTATGGCTACACCTTC.

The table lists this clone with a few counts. The DNA of the CDR3 is TGTGCCAGCAGTTCCACCACGGGAGGCTACACCTTC. As protein: CASSSTTGGYTF. The chain joins TRBV6-2 or TRBV6-3 to TRBJ1-2; D not resolved. The CDR3 extends over 12 amino acids. Trimming pared 4 bases from V and 8 bases from J, leaving 11 bases between. Germline lookup yields CDR1 MNHEY and CDR2 SVGEGT.

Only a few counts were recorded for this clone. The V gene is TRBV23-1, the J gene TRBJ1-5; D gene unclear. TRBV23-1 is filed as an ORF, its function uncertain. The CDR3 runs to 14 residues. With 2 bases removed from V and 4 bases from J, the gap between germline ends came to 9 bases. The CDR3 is CASSQVSSNQPQHF. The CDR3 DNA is TGCGCCAGCAGTCAAGTCAGTTCTAATCAGCCCCAGCATTTT.

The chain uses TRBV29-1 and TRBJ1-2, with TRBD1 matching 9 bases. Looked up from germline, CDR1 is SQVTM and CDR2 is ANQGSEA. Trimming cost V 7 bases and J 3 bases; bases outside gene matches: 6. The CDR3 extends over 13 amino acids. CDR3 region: CSADRQGDYGYTF. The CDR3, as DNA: TGCAGCGCCGACCGACAGGGGGACTATGGCTACACCTTC.

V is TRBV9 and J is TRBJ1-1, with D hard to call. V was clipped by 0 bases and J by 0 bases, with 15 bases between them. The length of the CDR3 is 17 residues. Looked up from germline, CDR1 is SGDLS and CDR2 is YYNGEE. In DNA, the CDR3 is TGTGCCAGCAGCGTAGAACCCCTAAAGGCAGTGAACACTGAAGCTTTCTTT. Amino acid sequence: CASSVEPLKAVNTEAFF.

CDR3 nucleotide sequence: TGCAGCGTTGAAGGGTTCCGGGGGGCCGGGGAGCTGTTTTTT. Amino acid sequence: CSVEGFRGAGELFF. The chain couples TRBV29-1 to TRBJ2-2; 7 bases map to TRBD2. From germline, CDR1 is SQVTM and CDR2 ANQGSEA. The V gene end was trimmed by 1 base and the J gene end by 6 bases; junction bases not matched to a gene: 5. The length of the CDR3 is 14 residues.

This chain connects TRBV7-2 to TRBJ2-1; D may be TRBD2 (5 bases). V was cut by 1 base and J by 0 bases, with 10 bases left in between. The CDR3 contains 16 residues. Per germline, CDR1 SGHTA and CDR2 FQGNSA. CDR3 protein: CASSLGGHSSYNEQFF. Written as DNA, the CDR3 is TGTGCCAGCAGCTTAGGAGGGCATTCCTCCTACAATGAGCAGTTCTTC.

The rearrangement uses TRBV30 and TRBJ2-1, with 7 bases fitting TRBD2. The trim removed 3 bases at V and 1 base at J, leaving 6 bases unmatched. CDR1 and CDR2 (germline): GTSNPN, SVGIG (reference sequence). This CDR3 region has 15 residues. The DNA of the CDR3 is TGTGCCTGGAGGAAAGAGCGGGGTTCCTACAATGAGCAGTTCTTC. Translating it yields CAWRKERGSYNEQFF. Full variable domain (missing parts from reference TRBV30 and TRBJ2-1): SQTIHQWPATLVQPVGSPLSLECTVEGTSNPNLYWYRQAAGRGLQLLFYSVGIGQISSEVPQNLSASRPQDRQFILSSKKLLLSDSGFYLCAWRKERGSYNEQFFGPGTRLTVL.